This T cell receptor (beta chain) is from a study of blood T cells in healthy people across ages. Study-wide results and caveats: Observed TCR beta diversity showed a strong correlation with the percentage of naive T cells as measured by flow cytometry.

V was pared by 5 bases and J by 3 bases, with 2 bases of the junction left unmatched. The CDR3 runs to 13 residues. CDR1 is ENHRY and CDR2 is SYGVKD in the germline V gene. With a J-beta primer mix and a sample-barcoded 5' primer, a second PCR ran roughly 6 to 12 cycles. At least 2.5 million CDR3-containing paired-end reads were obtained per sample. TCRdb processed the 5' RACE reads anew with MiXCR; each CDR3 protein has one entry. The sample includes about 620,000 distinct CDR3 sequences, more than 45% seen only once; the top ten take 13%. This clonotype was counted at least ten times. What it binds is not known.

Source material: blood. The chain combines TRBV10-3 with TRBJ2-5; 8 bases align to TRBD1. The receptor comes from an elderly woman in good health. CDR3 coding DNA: TGTGCCATCAGTAAGACAGGGGAAGAGACCCAGTACTTC. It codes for CAISKTGEETQYF.